The 8 T cell receptor beta chains listed next were all sequenced from one sample in a study of control samples from healthy donors and cancer patients. Sequencing used immunoSEQ multiplex PCR; TCRdb keeps in-frame clones, though not all of them. The sample shows approximately 170,000 clones, 88% of them seen only once. The sample taken for sequencing was blood. These receptors all come from a woman aged 25 to 45 in good health.

The genes are TRBV7-2 and TRBJ1-5; TRBD1 aligns across 7 bases. From germline, CDR1 is SGHTA and CDR2 FQGNSA. J lost 3 bases, V lost 5 bases, and 7 bases had no gene match. The CDR3 consists of 15 residues. Here the CDR3 DNA reads TGTGCCAGCAGCACCCGGACAGGCTCCAATCAGCCCCAGCATTTT. As protein: CASSTRTGSNQPQHF.

The chain uses TRBV28 and TRBJ2-3; D remains unclear. Germline values: CDR1 MDHEN, CDR2 SYDVKM. V lost 3 bases and J lost 2, with 6 bases in between. This CDR3 comprises 13 residues. CDR3 region: CASSLSTTDTQYF. CDR3 DNA sequence: TGTGCCAGCAGTTTGAGCACCACAGATACGCAGTATTTT.

The chain recombines TRBV14 with TRBJ1-6; the D gene is possibly TRBD1 (5 bases). CDR1 is SGHDN and CDR2 is FVKESK in the germline V gene. Deletions cut 3 bases from V and 6 bases from J, with 15 bases between. This CDR3 has 16 amino acids. The CDR3 is CASSHQKGQGNSPLHF. In nucleotides, the CDR3 is TGTGCCAGCAGCCACCAAAAGGGGCAGGGTAATTCACCCCTCCACTTT.

V gene TRBV10-3 combines with J gene TRBJ1-2; the D gene is possibly TRBD1 (5 bases). The V gene's germline CDR1 is ENHRY and CDR2 SYGVKD. This CDR3 has 11 amino acids. V was cut by 5 bases and J by 8 bases, with 9 bases left in between. In DNA, the CDR3 is TGTGCCATCAGTCAGGGTGAAGGCTACACCTTC. Protein sequence: CAISQGEGYTF.

As DNA, the CDR3 is TGCGCCAGCAGCTTGCAAACAGGGGGATCCTACGAGCAGTACTTC. Protein sequence: CASSLQTGGSYEQYF. The rearrangement links TRBV5-1 to TRBJ2-7; 8 bases line up with TRBD1. Germline V lookup: CDR1 SGHRS, CDR2 YFSETQ. This CDR3 is 15 amino acids long. With V trimmed by 1 base and J by 1 base, 4 bases remained unmatched.

V usage is TRBV5-1 and J usage is TRBJ1-6; TRBD1 aligns across 11 bases. Germline lookup yields CDR1 SGHRS and CDR2 YFSETQ. The length of the CDR3 is 15 residues. V gave up 4 bases and J gave up 7 bases; unmatched junction bases: 4. In nucleotides, the CDR3 is TGCGCCAGCAGCCCGGGACAGGGGGGAAATTCACCCCTCCACTTT. Residues: CASSPGQGGNSPLHF.

This chain uses TRBV5-5 with TRBJ2-5, with D unclear. Germline V CDR1 and CDR2: SGHKS, YYEKEE (reference sequence). V dropped 1 base and J dropped 4 bases, with 5 bases sitting between them. This CDR3 contains 12 residues. The CDR3 DNA sequence: TGTGCCAGCAGCTTGCGCCCAGAGACCCAGTACTTC. Translated: CASSLRPETQYF.

J is TRBJ1-5 and V is TRBV28, with 9 nucleotides matching TRBD1. With V trimmed by 5 bases and J by 7 bases, 6 bases remained unmatched. Per germline, CDR1 MDHEN and CDR2 SYDVKM. The CDR3 length is 14 residues. The CDR3: CASSVGQGRQPQHF. In DNA form, the CDR3 reads TGTGCCAGCAGTGTGGGACAGGGTAGACAGCCCCAGCATTTT.